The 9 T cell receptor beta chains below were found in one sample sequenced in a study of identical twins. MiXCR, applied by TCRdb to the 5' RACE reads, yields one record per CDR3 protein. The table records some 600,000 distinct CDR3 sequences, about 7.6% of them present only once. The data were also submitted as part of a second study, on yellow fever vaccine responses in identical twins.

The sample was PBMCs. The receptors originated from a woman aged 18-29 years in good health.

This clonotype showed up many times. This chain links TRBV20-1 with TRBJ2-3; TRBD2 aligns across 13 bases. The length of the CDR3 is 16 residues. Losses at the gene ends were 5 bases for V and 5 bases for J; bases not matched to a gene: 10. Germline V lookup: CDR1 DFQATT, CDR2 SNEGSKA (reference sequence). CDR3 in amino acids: CSAQRTSGRGGDTQYF. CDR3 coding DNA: TGCAGTGCTCAGAGGACTAGCGGGAGAGGAGGAGATACGCAGTATTTT.

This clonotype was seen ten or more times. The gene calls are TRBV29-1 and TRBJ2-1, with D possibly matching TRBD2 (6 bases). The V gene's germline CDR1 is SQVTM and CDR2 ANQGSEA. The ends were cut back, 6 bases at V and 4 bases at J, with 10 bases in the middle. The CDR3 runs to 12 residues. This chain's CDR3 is CSVTGAYNEQFF. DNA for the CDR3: TGCAGCGTGACGGGAGCTTACAATGAGCAGTTCTTC.

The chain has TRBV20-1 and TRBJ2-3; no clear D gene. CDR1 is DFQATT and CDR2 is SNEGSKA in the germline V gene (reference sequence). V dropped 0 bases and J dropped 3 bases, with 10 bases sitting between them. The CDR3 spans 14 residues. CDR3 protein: CSARDFRSTDTQYF. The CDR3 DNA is TGCAGTGCTAGAGATTTTCGTAGTACAGATACGCAGTATTTT.

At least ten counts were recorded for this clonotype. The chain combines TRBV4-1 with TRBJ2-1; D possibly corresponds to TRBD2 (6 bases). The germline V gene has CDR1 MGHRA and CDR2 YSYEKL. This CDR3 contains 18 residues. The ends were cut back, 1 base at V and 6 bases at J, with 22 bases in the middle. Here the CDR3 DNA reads TGCGCCAGCAGCCAAGTCGGGGTGAATGGCGGGAATCGCAATGAGCAGTTCTTC. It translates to CASSQVGVNGGNRNEQFF.

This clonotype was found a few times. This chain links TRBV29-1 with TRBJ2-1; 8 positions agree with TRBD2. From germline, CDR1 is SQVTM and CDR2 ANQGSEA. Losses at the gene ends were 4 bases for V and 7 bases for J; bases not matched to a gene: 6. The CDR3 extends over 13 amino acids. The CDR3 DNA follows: TGCAGCGTTGTCCGGGAGGGTCTGAATGAGCAGTTCTTC. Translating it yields CSVVREGLNEQFF.

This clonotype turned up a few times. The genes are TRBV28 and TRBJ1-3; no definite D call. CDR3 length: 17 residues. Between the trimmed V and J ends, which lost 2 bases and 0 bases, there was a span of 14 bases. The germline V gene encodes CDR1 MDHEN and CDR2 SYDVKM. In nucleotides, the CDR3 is TGTGCCAGCAGTTTAGCAACGACGACGGTCTCTGGAAACACCATATATTTT. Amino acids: CASSLATTTVSGNTIYF.

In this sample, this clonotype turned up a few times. The CDR3 reads CASSTTGTIGWVNEQFF. In nucleotides, the CDR3 is TGTGCCAGCAGTACAACCGGGACTATAGGGTGGGTGAATGAGCAGTTCTTC. The chain joins TRBV28 to TRBJ2-1, with 7 positions matching TRBD2. The germline V gene encodes CDR1 MDHEN and CDR2 SYDVKM. The V gene end was trimmed by 5 bases and the J gene end by 7 bases; junction bases not matched to a gene: 17. The CDR3 is 17 amino acids.

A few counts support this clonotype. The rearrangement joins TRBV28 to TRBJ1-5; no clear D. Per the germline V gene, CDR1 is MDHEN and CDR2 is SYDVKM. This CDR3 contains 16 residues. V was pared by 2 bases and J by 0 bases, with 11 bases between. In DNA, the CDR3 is TGTGCCAGCAGTTTAGTCTCCCGGTCTAGCAATCAGCCCCAGCATTTT. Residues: CASSLVSRSSNQPQHF.

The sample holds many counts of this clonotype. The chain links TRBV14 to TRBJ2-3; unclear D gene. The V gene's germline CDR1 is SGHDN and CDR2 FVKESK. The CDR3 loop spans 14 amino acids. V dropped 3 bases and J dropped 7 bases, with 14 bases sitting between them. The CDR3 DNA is TGTGCCAGCAGCCATAGAGACTTTTCTTATACGCAGTATTTT. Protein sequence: CASSHRDFSYTQYF.